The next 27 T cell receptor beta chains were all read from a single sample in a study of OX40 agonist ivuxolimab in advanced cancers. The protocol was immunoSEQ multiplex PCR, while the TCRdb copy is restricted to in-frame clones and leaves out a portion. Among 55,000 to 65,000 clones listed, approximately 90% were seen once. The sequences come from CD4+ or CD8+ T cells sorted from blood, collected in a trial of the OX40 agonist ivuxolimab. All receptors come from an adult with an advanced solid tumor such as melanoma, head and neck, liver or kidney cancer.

The CDR3 DNA follows: TGTGCCAGCAACCCTCTGGCTGGGGAGCAGTACTTC. This codes for CASNPLAGEQYF. The V call is TRBV7-9, the J call TRBJ2-7; the D is unclear. The CDR3 runs 12 residues. The germline gives CDR1 SEHNR, CDR2 FQNEAQ (reference sequence). V gave up 7 bases and J gave up 7 bases, with 14 bases separating them. The variable domain in full, completed from reference TRBV7-9 and TRBJ2-7, reads DTGVSQNPRHKITKRGQNVTFRCDPISEHNRLYWYRQTLGQGPEFLTYFQNEAQLEKSRLLSDRFSAERPKGSFSTLEIQRTEQGDSAMYLCASNPLAGEQYFGPGTRLTVT.

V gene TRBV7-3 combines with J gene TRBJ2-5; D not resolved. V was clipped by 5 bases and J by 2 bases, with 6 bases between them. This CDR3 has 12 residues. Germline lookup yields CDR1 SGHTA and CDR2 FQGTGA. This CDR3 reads CASSASQETQYF. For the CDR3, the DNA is TGTGCCAGCAGCGCCAGTCAAGAGACCCAGTACTTC.

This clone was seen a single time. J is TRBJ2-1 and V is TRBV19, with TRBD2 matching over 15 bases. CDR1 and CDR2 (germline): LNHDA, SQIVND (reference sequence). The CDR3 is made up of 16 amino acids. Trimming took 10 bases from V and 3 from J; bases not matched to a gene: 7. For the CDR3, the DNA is TGTGCCACCAAGGGACTAGCGGGAGGTTTCTACAATGAGCAGTTCTTC. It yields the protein CATKGLAGGFYNEQFF.

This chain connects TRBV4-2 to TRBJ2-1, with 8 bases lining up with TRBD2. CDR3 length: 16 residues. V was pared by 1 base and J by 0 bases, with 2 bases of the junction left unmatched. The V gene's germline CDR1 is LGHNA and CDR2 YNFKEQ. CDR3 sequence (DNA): TGTGCCAGCAGCCAAGGACTAGCGAGCTCCTACAATGAGCAGTTCTTC. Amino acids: CASSQGLASSYNEQFF.

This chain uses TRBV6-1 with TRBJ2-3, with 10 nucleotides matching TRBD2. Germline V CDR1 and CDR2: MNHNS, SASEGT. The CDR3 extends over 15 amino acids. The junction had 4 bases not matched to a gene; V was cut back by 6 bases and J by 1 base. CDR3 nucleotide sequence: TGTGCCAGCAGCTCTGGACTAGCGGGCACAGATACGCAGTATTTT. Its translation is CASSSGLAGTDTQYF.

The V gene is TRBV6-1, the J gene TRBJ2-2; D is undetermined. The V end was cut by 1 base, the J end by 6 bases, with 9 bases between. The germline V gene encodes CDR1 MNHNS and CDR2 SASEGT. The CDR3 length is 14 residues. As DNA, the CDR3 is TGTGCCAGCAGTGAAGTGGCGGTCTCCGGGGAGCTGTTTTTT. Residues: CASSEVAVSGELFF.

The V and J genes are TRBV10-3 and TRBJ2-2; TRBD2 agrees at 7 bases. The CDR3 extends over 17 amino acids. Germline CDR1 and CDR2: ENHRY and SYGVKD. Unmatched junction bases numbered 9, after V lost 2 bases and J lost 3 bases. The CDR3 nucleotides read TGTGCCATCAGTGAGAGGGAACTGGGGAGGGACACCGGGGAGCTGTTTTTT. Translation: CAISERELGRDTGELFF.

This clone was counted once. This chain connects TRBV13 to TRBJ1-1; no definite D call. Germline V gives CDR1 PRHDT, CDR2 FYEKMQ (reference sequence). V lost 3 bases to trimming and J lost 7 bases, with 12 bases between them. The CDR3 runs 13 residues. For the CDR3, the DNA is TGTGCCAGCAGCTTGGGCACATCATATGAAGCTTTCTTT. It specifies CASSLGTSYEAFF.

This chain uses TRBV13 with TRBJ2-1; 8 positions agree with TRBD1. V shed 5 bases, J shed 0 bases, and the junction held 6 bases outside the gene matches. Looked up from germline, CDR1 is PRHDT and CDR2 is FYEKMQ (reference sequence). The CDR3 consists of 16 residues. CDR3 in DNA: TGTGCCAGCAGCCCTCGGACAGGGAGCTCCTACAATGAGCAGTTCTTC. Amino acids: CASSPRTGSSYNEQFF.

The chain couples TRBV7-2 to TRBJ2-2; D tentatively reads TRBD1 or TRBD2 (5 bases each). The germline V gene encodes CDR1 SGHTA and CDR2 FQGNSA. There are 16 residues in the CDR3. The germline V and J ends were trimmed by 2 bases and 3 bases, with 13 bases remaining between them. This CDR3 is CASSLFGDADTGELFF. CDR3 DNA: TGTGCCAGCAGCTTATTCGGGGACGCGGACACCGGGGAGCTGTTTTTT.

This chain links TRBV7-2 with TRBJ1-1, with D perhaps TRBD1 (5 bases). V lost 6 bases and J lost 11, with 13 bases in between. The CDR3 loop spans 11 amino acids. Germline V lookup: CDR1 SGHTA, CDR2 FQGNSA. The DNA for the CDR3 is TGTGCCAGCAGTACCTCTGGGGGGGCTTTCTTT. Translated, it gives CASSTSGGAFF.

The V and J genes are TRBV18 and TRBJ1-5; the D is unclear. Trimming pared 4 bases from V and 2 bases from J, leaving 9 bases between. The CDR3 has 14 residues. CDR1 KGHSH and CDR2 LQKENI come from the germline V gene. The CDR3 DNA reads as TGTGCCAGCTCACGGAGCGGGGGCAATCAGCCCCAGCATTTT. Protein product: CASSRSGGNQPQHF. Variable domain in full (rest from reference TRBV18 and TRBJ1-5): NAGVMQNPRHLVRRRGQEARLRCSPMKGHSHVYWYRQLPEEGLKFMVYLQKENIIDESGMPKERFSAEFPKEGPSILRIQQVVRGDSAAYFCASSRSGGNQPQHFGDGTRLSIL.

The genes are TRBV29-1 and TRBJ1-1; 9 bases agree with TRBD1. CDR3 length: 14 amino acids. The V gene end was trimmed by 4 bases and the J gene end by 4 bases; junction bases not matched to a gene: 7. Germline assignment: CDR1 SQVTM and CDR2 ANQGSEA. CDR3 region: CSVASTGGVTEAFF. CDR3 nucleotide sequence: TGCAGCGTTGCCTCCACAGGGGGCGTCACTGAAGCTTTCTTT.

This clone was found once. CDR3 DNA: TGTGCCAGCAAGCGGACGGCGAACACTGAAGCTTTCTTT. It is translated as CASKRTANTEAFF. The chain has TRBV27 and TRBJ1-1; D remains unclear. V was clipped by 7 bases and J by 1 base, with 10 bases between them. Germline V gene data show CDR1 as MNHEY and CDR2 as SMNVEV (reference sequence). This CDR3 is built from 13 residues.

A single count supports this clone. CDR3 in amino acids: CASSRQVNTEAFF. The CDR3, as DNA: TGTGCCAGTAGTCGACAGGTGAACACTGAAGCTTTCTTT. J is TRBJ1-1 and V is TRBV19; D possibly corresponds to TRBD1 (6 bases). V shed 5 bases and J shed 0 bases, with 7 bases lying between them. Germline V gene data show CDR1 as LNHDA and CDR2 as SQIVND (reference sequence). This CDR3 comprises 13 residues.

The CDR3 region has the DNA TGTGCCAGCAGGGTTCGTACAGGGGGGGCCAACGTCCTGACTTTC. Translation: CASRVRTGGANVLTF. The V and J genes are TRBV6-5 and TRBJ2-6; possible D gene TRBD1, 6 bases. Trimming cost V 6 bases and J 4 bases, with 13 bases left between them. Germline values: CDR1 MNHEY, CDR2 SVGAGI. The CDR3 sequence is 15 residues long.

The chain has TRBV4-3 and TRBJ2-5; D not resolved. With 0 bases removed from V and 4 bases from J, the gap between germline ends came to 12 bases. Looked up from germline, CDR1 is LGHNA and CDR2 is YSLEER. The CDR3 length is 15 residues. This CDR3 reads CASSQDRGGLETQYF. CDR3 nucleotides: TGCGCCAGCAGCCAAGATAGAGGTGGTTTAGAGACCCAGTACTTC.

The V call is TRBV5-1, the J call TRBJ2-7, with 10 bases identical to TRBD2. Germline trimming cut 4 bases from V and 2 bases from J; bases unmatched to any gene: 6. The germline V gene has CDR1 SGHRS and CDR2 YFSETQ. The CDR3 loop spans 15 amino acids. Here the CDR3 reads CASSLRTSGTYEQYF. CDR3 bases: TGCGCCAGCAGCCTACGGACTAGCGGTACCTACGAGCAGTACTTC.

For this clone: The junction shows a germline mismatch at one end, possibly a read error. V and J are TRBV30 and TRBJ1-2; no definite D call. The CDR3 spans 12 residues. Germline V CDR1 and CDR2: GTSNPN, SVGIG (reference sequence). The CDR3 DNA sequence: TGTGCCTGGAGTGTACAAGGGTATGGCCACACCTTC. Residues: CAWSVQGYGHTF.

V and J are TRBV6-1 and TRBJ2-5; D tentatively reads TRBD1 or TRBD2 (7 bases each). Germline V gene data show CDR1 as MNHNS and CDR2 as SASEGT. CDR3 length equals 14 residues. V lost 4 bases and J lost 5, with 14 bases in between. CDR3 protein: CASSGNRGGETQYF. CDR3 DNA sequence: TGTGCCAGCAGTGGGAACAGGGGAGGGGAGACCCAGTACTTC.

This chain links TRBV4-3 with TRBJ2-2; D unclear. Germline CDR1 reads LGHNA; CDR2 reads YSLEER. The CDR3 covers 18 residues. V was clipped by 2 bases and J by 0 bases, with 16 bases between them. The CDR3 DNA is TGCGCCAGCAGCCAACCGTCCTTTGCATCCGCGAACACCGGGGAGCTGTTTTTT. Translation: CASSQPSFASANTGELFF.

CDR3 nucleotides: TGTGCCAGCAGCCCGGGACTAGCGGTTTTCTACGAGCAGTACTTC. It translates to CASSPGLAVFYEQYF. The gene calls are TRBV14 and TRBJ2-7; 11 nucleotides align to TRBD2. V was pared by 4 bases and J by 3 bases, with 5 bases of the junction left unmatched. The CDR3 spans 15 residues. Germline V gene data show CDR1 as SGHDN and CDR2 as FVKESK.

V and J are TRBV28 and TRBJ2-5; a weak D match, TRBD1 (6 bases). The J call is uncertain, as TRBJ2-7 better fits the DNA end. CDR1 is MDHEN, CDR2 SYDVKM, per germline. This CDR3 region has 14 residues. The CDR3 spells CASRGPGVPYEQYF. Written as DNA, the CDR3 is TGTGCCAGCAGAGGGCCAGGGGTCCCCTACGAGCAGTACTTC.

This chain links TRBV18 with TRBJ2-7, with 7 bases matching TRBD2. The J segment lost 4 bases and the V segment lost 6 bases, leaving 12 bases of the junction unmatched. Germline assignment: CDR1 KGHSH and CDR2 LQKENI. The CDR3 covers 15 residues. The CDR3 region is CASSSMGSGLYEQYF. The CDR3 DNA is TGTGCCAGCTCTTCCATGGGTAGCGGGTTATACGAGCAGTACTTC.

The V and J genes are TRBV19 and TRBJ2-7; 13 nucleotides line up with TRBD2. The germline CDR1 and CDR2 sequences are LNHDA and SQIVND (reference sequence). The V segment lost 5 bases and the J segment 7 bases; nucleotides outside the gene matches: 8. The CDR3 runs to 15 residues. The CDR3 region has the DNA TGTGCCAGTAGTCCTGGACTAGCGGGAGAGGAAGAGCAGTACTTC. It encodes CASSPGLAGEEEQYF. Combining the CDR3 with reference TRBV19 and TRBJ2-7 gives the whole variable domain DGGITQSPKYLFRKEGQNVTLSCEQNLNHDAMYWYRQDPGQGLRLIYYSQIVNDFQKGDIAEGYSVSREKKESFPLTVTSAQKNPTAFYLCASSPGLAGEEEQYFGPGTRLTVT.

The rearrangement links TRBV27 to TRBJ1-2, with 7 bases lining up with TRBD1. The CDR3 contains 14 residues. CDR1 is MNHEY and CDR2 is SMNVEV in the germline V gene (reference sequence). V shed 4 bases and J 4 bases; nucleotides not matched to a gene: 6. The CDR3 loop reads CASSSPGQSYGYTF. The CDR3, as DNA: TGTGCCAGCAGTTCCCCGGGACAGAGCTATGGCTACACCTTC.

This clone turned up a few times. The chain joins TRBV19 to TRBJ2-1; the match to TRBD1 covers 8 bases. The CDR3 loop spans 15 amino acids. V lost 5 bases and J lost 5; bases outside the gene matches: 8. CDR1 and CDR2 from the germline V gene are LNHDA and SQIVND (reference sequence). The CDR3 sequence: CASSLRDRFNNEQFF. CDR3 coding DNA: TGTGCCAGTAGTCTCCGGGACAGGTTCAACAATGAGCAGTTCTTC.